This TCR beta chain was obtained from a study of regulatory T cells in long-lasting Graves disease (dated by TCRdb to the early 2020s). Background for the entire study: In the newly diagnosed Graves' disease group, patients had been taking antithyroid drugs for less than 3 months. Patients with persistent Graves' disease were compared with patients with newly diagnosed Graves' disease using TCR sequencing and RNA sequencing of peripheral blood. The study was conducted in China and was registered as a clinical trial. TCR sequencing covered around 13 persistent and about 20 newly diagnosed Graves' disease patients, around 33 samples in total.

In the paper's terms, the time point label means: newly diagnosed GD, antithyroid drugs for less than 3 months. For both TCR sequencing and RNA sequencing, RNA was extracted from PBMCs in TRIzol. The diagnosis of Graves' disease was made according to American Thyroid Association guidelines. Recruitment of patients was carried out at an endocrinology department in Xi'an, China. Each patient gave around 9 milliliters of peripheral blood, collected in an EDTA anticoagulant tube. Ficoll Paque Plus density gradient separation was used to isolate PBMCs, and no additional T cell sorting was done. An Agilent 2100 Bioanalyzer and agarose gel were used to check RNA quality, while a NanoDrop 2000 measured RNA concentration. This clonotype has a count of ten or more. It has no known antigen specificity. The record has no base qualities; no much larger clone is one base away. Library preparation used multiplex PCR. The instrument given in TCRdb is Illumina HiSeq 4000. TCR beta libraries were built with iRepertoire HTBI primers and Arm-PCR amplification of CDR3 regions. Gel purification was performed on PCR products prior to sequencing. Turning to the authors' computational methods: A total of fewer than 80 TRBV and 14 TRBJ segments were identified across samples and were used for gene usage analysis of CDR3 amino acid clonotypes. Filtered high-quality paired reads were merged into contigs using COPE and FqMerger. BLAST was used to align contigs to IMGT TRBV, TRBD and TRBJ reference genes, with CDR3 defined following IMGT. Any clonotype with a frequency above 0.1% was counted as a highly expanded clone. Shannon entropy was used to measure repertoire diversity, and the Gini coefficient was used to measure V-J evenness. Public clonotypes were defined as clonotypes shared by more than one individual. TCRdb passed the public sequencing reads through fastp at Q25 and MiXCR, retaining productive beta sequences. Rows with one shared CDR3 protein collapse into an entry with the most common genes and DNA. These V and J calls are TCRdb output, not the study's own analysis. This sample holds 350,000 to 550,000 distinct CDR3 sequences; just under 15% were observed only once. The ten largest clones capture over 15% of the sample.

Broader findings and caveats from the paper: More public clonotypes were shared among persistent patients (around 3,000) than among newly diagnosed patients (966). The small sample size was acknowledged by the authors as a limitation that may reduce accuracy. Compared with newly diagnosed patients, patients with persistent Graves' disease had lower TCR Shannon entropy and fewer highly expanded clones, which suggests clonal expansion. Only the TCR beta chain was sequenced and analyzed. The study examined only peripheral blood because the primary lesion, thyroid tissue, could not be accessed.

A further study also used this sample, focusing on T cells in Graves' hyperthyroidism and ophthalmopathy. As the second publication notes: Stable Graves' hyperthyroidism was defined as the absence of progression to ophthalmopathy over 18 months of follow-up. Hyperthyroidism patients were newly diagnosed, with disease duration under 2 months, and aged 18 to 65 years. Exclusion was applied to patients with uncontrolled infections, other autoimmune diseases, pregnancy or lactation. Diagnoses relied on clinical symptoms, serum thyroxine and TRAb, thyroid ultrasound and orbital computed tomography. A first-round RT-PCR of the TCR CDR3 used the HTBI primer set with the Qiagen OneStep RT-PCR kit. Blood samples also contained most of the expanded thyroid clonotypes (frequency above 0.001), which suggests that blood repertoires may reflect thyroid immune responses. In cross-validation, a model built on a 13 V-J signature told ophthalmopathy apart from stable hyperthyroidism with less than 90% sensitivity and around 83% specificity, and in testing the same model reached 80%/75%. In validation, progression to ophthalmopathy was predicted by the model with around 70% sensitivity and 72.22% specificity, a median of about 6.4 months before onset. TCR V-J signatures able to tell the groups apart were searched for in a discovery cohort of 90 to 100 patients, of whom 43 had Graves' ophthalmopathy and under 65 had stable Graves' hyperthyroidism. An independent validation cohort of some 18 hyperthyroidism patients and 17 patients who later progressed to ophthalmopathy tested prospective prediction of ophthalmopathy. The roughly 91 discovery patients were randomly divided into training and test sets at a 7:3 ratio. Thyroid tissue and blood T-cell repertoires from six Graves' hyperthyroidism patients were also compared in the study. Once sampling was done, hyperthyroidism patients were given methimazole at a starting dose of 30 mg daily, whereas ophthalmopathy patients were given high-dose intravenous methylprednisolone. A second multiplex PCR round built the libraries, followed by size selection and purification. Sequencing of the libraries was done on an Illumina HiSeq2000 using paired-end 100 bp reads. SOAPnuke was used to process the raw data, throwing out any read that contained adapters or uncalled bases, had a mean Phred below 15, or lacked an exact constant-primer or identifier match. High-quality paired reads were merged using COPE v1.2.5, and each unique nucleotide sequence was defined as a clonotype. MiTCR v1.1 was used to align the clonotypes against IMGT TRBV, TRBD and TRBJ reference segments. The analysis included only V-J combinations with a frequency above 0.0001, which together covered 99% to 99.2% of the repertoires. The TCS score was defined as the ratio of F50 (clonal expansion) to E x V (chaos), calculated using BLOSUM62-based TCRdist between CDR3 peptides within each V-J. Welch's t-statistics and random forest reduced fewer than 600 V-J features to roughly 13, which were used in a naive Bayes classifier (R e1071). Sample size was not statistically predetermined, and blinding of investigators to group allocation was not performed. According to the paper, TCR Vbeta CDR3 sequencing was carried out on 135 peripheral blood samples, which came from fewer than 50 ophthalmopathy, fewer than 80 hyperthyroidism and about 17 progressor patients.

The source of this sequence is a woman aged 25 to 39 with Graves disease. Donor details come from another sample of the same person, matched by shared clones. Sequencing used peripheral blood mononuclear cells (PBMCs), obtained at new diagnosis, from a patient treated with antithyroid drugs.

This receptor has the CDR3 CASSPTVLNTEAFF. The DNA sequence is TGTGCCAGCAGCCCTACAGTTCTGAACACTGAAGCTTTCTTT. The chain was built from TRBV7-9 and TRBJ1-1; the D gene identity is not certain. CDR1 SEHNR and CDR2 FQNEAQ are derived from the germline V gene (reference sequence). The CDR3 spans 14 residues, from the cysteine through the phenylalanine. Just the 42-base CDR3 DNA is kept, in frame starting at base 1. Trimming costs V 5 bases and J 0 bases, and their ends lie 10 bases apart.